The 6 T cell receptor beta chains presented below share a single source sample, sequenced in a study of blood T cells in healthy people across ages. A J-beta primer mix and a sample-barcoded 5' primer were used in a second PCR of about 7 to 12 cycles. TCRdb reprocessed the 5' RACE reads via MiXCR and lists one record per CDR3 protein. The sample yields around 1,900,000 distinct CDR3 sequences, 30% to 40% seen once. Sequencing was performed on blood. The receptors were sampled from a human donor in good health.

This clonotype has more than one count but fewer than ten. The chain carries TRBV12-3 or TRBV12-4 and TRBJ1-5; TRBD1 is a possible D gene (5 bases). The CDR3 loop spans 14 amino acids. Deletions cut 0 bases from V and 5 bases from J, with 8 bases between. Here the CDR3 reads CASSLASGYQPQHF. The CDR3 region has the DNA TGTGCCAGCAGTTTAGCGTCAGGGTATCAGCCCCAGCATTTT.

The rearrangement links TRBV7-9 to TRBJ1-1; 7 nucleotides agree with TRBD1. V was clipped by 9 bases and J by 1 base; unmatched bases: 5. The CDR3 runs 13 residues. Germline V gene data show CDR1 as SEHNR and CDR2 as FQNEAQ (reference sequence). This CDR3 is CASEQGWNTEAFF. As DNA, the CDR3 is TGTGCCAGTGAACAGGGGTGGAACACTGAAGCTTTCTTT. Drawing the rest from reference TRBV7-9 and TRBJ1-1, the complete variable domain is DTGVSQNPRHKITKRGQNVTFRCDPISEHNRLYWYRQTLGQGPEFLTYFQNEAQLEKSRLLSDRFSAERPKGSFSTLEIQRTEQGDSAMYLCASEQGWNTEAFFGQGTRLTVV.

In regard to this clonotype: An end of the junction does not agree with germline; a read error may underlie this. This chain connects TRBV28 to TRBJ2-3; maybe TRBD2 (5 bases). The CDR3 totals 11 residues. CDR1 is MDHEN, CDR2 SYDVKM, per germline. CDR3 nucleotides: TGTGCCTGCAGCGGAGTAGTTACGCAGTATTTT. Protein: CACSGVVTQYF.

Here the CDR3 reads CSAPGVFSYNSPLHF. CDR3 sequence (DNA): TGCAGTGCTCCAGGCGTATTCTCCTATAATTCACCCCTCCACTTT. The chain recombines TRBV20-1 with TRBJ1-6, with D unclear. CDR3 length: 15 amino acids. Germline-derived CDR1 and CDR2 are DFQATT and SNEGSKA (reference sequence). The V end lost 5 bases, the J end lost 0 bases, and 11 bases lay between the germline ends.

This clonotype was seen a few times. The chain recombines TRBV4-2 with TRBJ2-3, with 8 bases that match TRBD1. J lost 6 bases, V lost 2 bases, and 7 bases had no gene match. Germline V gene lookup returns CDR1 LGHNA and CDR2 YNFKEQ. This CDR3 is built from 15 residues. DNA of the CDR3: TGTGCCAGCAGCCAACTGGACAGGGTAGGCGATACGCAGTATTTT. This translates into CASSQLDRVGDTQYF.

This chain joins TRBV2 and TRBJ1-1, with a possible D match to TRBD1 (5 bases). V was trimmed by 4 bases and J by 1 base, leaving 16 bases between them. Germline CDR1 SNHLY, CDR2 FYNNEI. CDR3 length: 16 residues. DNA for the CDR3: TGTGCCAGCAGTGGAGACTCAGGGATGCGGAACACTGAAGCTTTCTTT. It yields the protein CASSGDSGMRNTEAFF.